Below, 15 T cell receptor beta chains from the same sample are listed, as sequenced in a study of T cell repertoires in cytomegalovirus infection. Each CDR3 protein gets one entry after TCRdb re-called the reads with MiXCR. The sample consists of 200,000 to 250,000 distinct CDR3 sequences, 9% to 15% of them appearing once. Source material: PBMCs. The source is a human donor in good health (CMV status not recorded). Some clones in this sample may be carry-over from other donors' samples.

This clonotype has at least ten counts. CDR3 sequence (DNA): TGTGCCAGCAGCTTAGGGGGGGATGCTGGAAACACCATATATTTT. This encodes CASSLGGDAGNTIYF. This rearrangement joins TRBV7-6 to TRBJ1-3; TRBD1 might be the D (5 bases). The CDR3 runs 15 residues. Trimming took 1 base from V and 2 from J, leaving 9 bases between them. The germline V gene encodes CDR1 SGHVS and CDR2 FNYEAQ.

This clonotype was counted ten times or more. The rearrangement uses TRBV5-5 and TRBJ2-1; D ambiguous. With 0 bases removed from V and 0 bases from J, the gap between germline ends came to 10 bases. Per the germline V gene, CDR1 is SGHKS and CDR2 is YYEKEE (reference sequence). This CDR3 contains 16 residues. The CDR3 coding sequence is TGTGCCAGCAGCTTGGCCGATTTTAGCTCCTACAATGAGCAGTTCTTC. Translating it yields CASSLADFSSYNEQFF.

This clonotype was detected many times. This chain links TRBV25-1 with TRBJ1-6, with 7 bases identical to TRBD1. The trim removed 7 bases at V and 6 bases at J, leaving 9 bases unmatched. This CDR3 region has 15 residues. Germline CDR1 MGHDK, CDR2 SYGVNS. The CDR3 DNA follows: TGTGCCAGCACCGGGTCGACAGGGATTAATTCACCCCTCCACTTT. Its translation is CASTGSTGINSPLHF.

This chain uses TRBV12-3 or TRBV12-4 with TRBJ1-2; D is ambiguous. This CDR3 is 11 amino acids long. Trimming took 6 bases from V and 8 from J, leaving 10 bases between them. The CDR3 loop reads CASRVTWGYTF. The CDR3 DNA reads TGTGCCAGCAGGGTAACTTGGGGCTACACCTTC.

The table lists this clonotype with a few counts. The V gene is TRBV3-1, the J gene TRBJ1-5; D not certain. The germline V gene encodes CDR1 LGHDT and CDR2 YNNKEL (reference sequence). V lost 4 bases and J lost 5, with 12 bases in between. The CDR3 runs 14 residues. The CDR3, as DNA: TGTGCCAGCAGCCCGAAGATGAGGGATCAGCCCCAGCATTTT. The encoded protein is CASSPKMRDQPQHF.

This clonotype was counted only a few times. The chain links TRBV7-9 to TRBJ1-3, with D perhaps matching TRBD1 (5 bases). In germline, CDR1 is SEHNR, CDR2 FQNEAQ (reference sequence). This CDR3 is 15 amino acids long. V lost 5 bases and J lost 2, with 13 bases in between. This CDR3 is CASSHAGGTGNTIYF. As DNA, the CDR3 is TGTGCCAGCAGCCATGCTGGGGGAACTGGAAACACCATATATTTT.

This chain uses TRBV18 with TRBJ1-5; unclear D gene. V gave up 2 bases and J gave up 0 bases, with 14 bases separating them. Germline assignment: CDR1 KGHSH and CDR2 LQKENI. This CDR3 has 17 residues. The CDR3 nucleotides are TGTGCCAGCTCACCAGACGAGGCGCCCCGTAGCAATCAGCCCCAGCATTTT. Translating it yields CASSPDEAPRSNQPQHF.

A few counts support this clonotype. The V and J genes are TRBV12-3 or TRBV12-4 and TRBJ2-2; TRBD1 or TRBD2 may be the D gene (5 bases each). V was shortened by 6 bases and J by 5 bases, with 16 bases between the two germline ends. This CDR3 region has 15 residues. Here the CDR3 reads CASRSTGPSTGELFF. The CDR3 region has the DNA TGTGCCAGCAGGTCGACGGGACCGTCTACCGGGGAGCTGTTTTTT.

Of note for this clonotype: This may stem from a read error, because a much larger clone lies one nucleotide away. The chain recombines TRBV7-2 with TRBJ1-2, with D unclear. V shed 5 bases and J shed 6 bases, with 16 bases lying between them. The CDR3 is made up of 14 amino acids. Germline assignment: CDR1 SGHTA and CDR2 FQGNSA. DNA of the CDR3: TGTGCCAGCAGCACCATGGCAGGTCTCAATGGCTACACCTTC. It encodes CASSTMAGLNGYTF.

This clonotype has ten or more counts. The chain links TRBV7-2 to TRBJ1-2, with 12 positions matching TRBD1. V trimming: 1 base; J trimming: 8 bases; junction bases outside the gene matches: 11. The CDR3 is 17 residues long. CDR1 is SGHTA and CDR2 is FQGNSA in the germline V gene. CDR3 DNA: TGTGCCAGCAGCTTAGATGGGACAGGGGGCGAATCACGAGGCTACACCTTC. Translated: CASSLDGTGGESRGYTF.

V usage is TRBV11-2 and J usage is TRBJ2-7; 7 nucleotides line up with TRBD2. The CDR3 is 16 amino acids. Germline CDR1 SGHAT, CDR2 FQNNGV. Trimming cost V 7 bases and J 3 bases; bases outside gene matches: 15. The CDR3 region is CASTDPGEGRYYEQYF. Written as DNA, the CDR3 is TGTGCCAGCACCGACCCCGGGGAGGGAAGATACTACGAGCAGTACTTC.

The J gene is TRBJ1-2, the V gene TRBV6-6; D perhaps matches TRBD1 (5 bases). In germline, CDR1 is MNHNY, CDR2 SVGAGI (reference sequence). This CDR3 comprises 15 residues. Trimming pared 7 bases from V and 2 bases from J, leaving 17 bases between. DNA of the CDR3: TGTGCCAGCACCCCCGGGGCCAGAGCCAACTATGGCTACACCTTC. Its translation: CASTPGARANYGYTF.

This clonotype was detected only a few times. The chain recombines TRBV6-5 with TRBJ2-2, with D perhaps TRBD1 (5 bases). Germline V gene lookup returns CDR1 MNHEY and CDR2 SVGAGI. V gave up 5 bases and J gave up 0 bases, with 10 bases separating them. The CDR3 extends over 15 amino acids. CDR3 DNA sequence: TGTGCCAGCAGTAGGGGTGGATCGAACACCGGGGAGCTGTTTTTT. Translating gives CASSRGGSNTGELFF.

This clonotype has a count of ten or more. This rearrangement joins TRBV12-3 or TRBV12-4 to TRBJ1-1, with D perhaps matching TRBD1 (6 bases). V shed 7 bases and J shed 4 bases, with 16 bases lying between them. CDR3 length: 14 residues. The CDR3 nucleotides are TGTGCCAGCATCATGGCAGGGGCTGGCACTGAAGCTTTCTTT. Translation gives CASIMAGAGTEAFF.

This clonotype was detected only a few times. The chain employs TRBV28 and TRBJ2-5, with 7 bases aligning to TRBD1. CDR3 length: 14 amino acids. The trim removed 2 bases at V and 5 bases at J, leaving 5 bases unmatched. Germline values: CDR1 MDHEN, CDR2 SYDVKM. The CDR3 loop is CASSLVPRGETQYF. The CDR3 region has the DNA TGTGCCAGCAGTTTAGTCCCCAGGGGGGAGACCCAGTACTTC. Supplemented by reference TRBV28 and TRBJ2-5, the full variable domain reads DVKVTQSSRYLVKRTGEKVFLECVQDMDHENMFWYRQDPGLGLRLIYFSYDVKMKEKGDIPEGYSVSREKKERFSLILESASTNQTSMYLCASSLVPRGETQYFGPGTRLLVL.